The clone carrying this T cell receptor (beta chain) occurred a few times. This entry comes from a study of blood T cells in healthy people across ages. Study background: Template switching recovered approximately one barcoded beta molecule for every two T cells.

Together with a sample-barcoded 5' primer, a J-beta primer mix was included in a second PCR lasting roughly 6 to 12 cycles. TCRdb reprocessed the 5' RACE reads via MiXCR and lists one record per CDR3 protein. The sample carries 850,000 to 1,000,000 distinct CDR3 sequences, roughly 50% recorded once. The specimen sequenced was blood. The clonotype originates from a woman aged 60-75 years in good health.

The CDR3 region has the DNA TGTGCCAGCAGTTTGCTCCCCGTAGATACGCAGTATTTT. Translation gives CASSLLPVDTQYF. This chain connects TRBV28 to TRBJ2-3; D is unclear. The germline CDR1 and CDR2 sequences are MDHEN and SYDVKM. V lost 3 bases and J lost 5, with 9 bases in between. This CDR3 is built from 13 residues.